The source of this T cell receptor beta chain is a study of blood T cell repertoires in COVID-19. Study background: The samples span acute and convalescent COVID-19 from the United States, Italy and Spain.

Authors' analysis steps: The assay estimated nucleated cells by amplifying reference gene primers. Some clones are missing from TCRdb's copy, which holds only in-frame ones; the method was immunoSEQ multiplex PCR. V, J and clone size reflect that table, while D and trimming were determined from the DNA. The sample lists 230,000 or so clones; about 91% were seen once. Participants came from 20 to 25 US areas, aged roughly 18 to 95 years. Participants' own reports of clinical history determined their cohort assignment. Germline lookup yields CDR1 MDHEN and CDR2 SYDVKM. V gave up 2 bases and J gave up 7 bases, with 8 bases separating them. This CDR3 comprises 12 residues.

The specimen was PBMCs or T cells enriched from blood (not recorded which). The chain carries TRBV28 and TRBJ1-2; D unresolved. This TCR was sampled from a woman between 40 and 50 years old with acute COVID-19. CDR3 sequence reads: CASSLRGSGYTF. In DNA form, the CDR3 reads TGTGCCAGCAGTTTACGCGGAAGTGGCTACACCTTC.